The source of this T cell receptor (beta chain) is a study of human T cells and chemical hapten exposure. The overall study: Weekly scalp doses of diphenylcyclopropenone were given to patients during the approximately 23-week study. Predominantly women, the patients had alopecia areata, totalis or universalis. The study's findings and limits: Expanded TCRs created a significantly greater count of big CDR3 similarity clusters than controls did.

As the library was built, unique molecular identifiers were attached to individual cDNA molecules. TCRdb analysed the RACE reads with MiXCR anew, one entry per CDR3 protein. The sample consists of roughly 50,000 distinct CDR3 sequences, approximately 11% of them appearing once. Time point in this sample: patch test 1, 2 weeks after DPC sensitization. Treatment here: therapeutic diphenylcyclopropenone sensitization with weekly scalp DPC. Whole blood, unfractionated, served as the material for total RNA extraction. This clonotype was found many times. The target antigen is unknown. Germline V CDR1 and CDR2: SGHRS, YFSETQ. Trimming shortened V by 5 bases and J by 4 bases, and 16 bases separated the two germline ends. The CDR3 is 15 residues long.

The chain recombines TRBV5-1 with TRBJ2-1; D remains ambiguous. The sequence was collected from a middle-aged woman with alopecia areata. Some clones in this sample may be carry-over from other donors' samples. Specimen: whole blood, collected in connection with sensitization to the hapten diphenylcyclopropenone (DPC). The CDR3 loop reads CASSLVPTGYNEQFF. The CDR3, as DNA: TGCGCCAGCAGTTTAGTTCCGACCGGGTACAATGAGCAGTTCTTC.